The sequence of this TCR beta chain was determined in a study of blood T cell repertoires in COVID-19. Trimming pared 7 bases from V and 6 bases from J, leaving 20 bases between. In germline, CDR1 is KGHSH, CDR2 LQKENI. The CDR3 loop spans 15 amino acids. Data came from immunoSEQ multiplex PCR; TCRdb stores just in-frame clones and leaves some out. This table holds around 180,000 clones, roughly 76% found once. The source material was peripheral blood. The gene calls are TRBV18 and TRBJ2-3; perhaps TRBD1 as D (5 bases). The sequence was obtained from an elderly woman with COVID-19, enrolled during active disease. This CDR3 reads CASLPDGRTRDTQYF. DNA of the CDR3: TGTGCCAGCTTACCGGACGGCCGGACAAGGGATACGCAGTATTTT. Complete variable domain (other parts from reference TRBV18 and TRBJ2-3): NAGVMQNPRHLVRRRGQEARLRCSPMKGHSHVYWYRQLPEEGLKFMVYLQKENIIDESGMPKERFSAEFPKEGPSILRIQQVVRGDSAAYFCASLPDGRTRDTQYFGPGTRLTVL.